These T cell receptor beta chains were read from a single sample in a study of T cells after yellow fever vaccination. TCRdb analysed the 5' RACE reads with MiXCR anew, one entry per CDR3 protein. The table lists about 500,000 distinct CDR3 sequences, about a sixth of them singletons. Sequencing was performed on PBMCs, taken 5 to 6 days after the first yellow fever vaccination. These receptors were collected from a young man who received the YFV17D yellow fever vaccine. Both conserved end residues are part of each CDR3. Fields, in order: J gene, clone size, D gene, V gene, CDR3 protein, CDR3 DNA. D genes are given only for firm matches. Where a row states a size, it is once, few, many or the class of an expanded clone; other rows omit it.

J gene: TRBJ2-5; clone size: NA; D gene: NA; V gene: TRBV18; CDR3 protein: CASSPGAEQETQYF; CDR3 DNA: TGTGCCAGCTCACCGGGCGCGGAACAAGAGACCCAGTACTTC
J gene: TRBJ1-1; clone size: many; D gene: NA; V gene: TRBV7-2; CDR3 protein: CASSTRSAGEAFF; CDR3 DNA: TGTGCCAGCAGCACCAGATCGGCGGGTGAAGCTTTCTTT
J gene: TRBJ2-7; clone size: NA; D gene: NA; V gene: TRBV4-3; CDR3 protein: CASTAHYSDGYEQYF; CDR3 DNA: TGCGCCAGCACAGCTCATTACTCGGACGGCTACGAGCAGTACTTC
J gene: TRBJ1-5; clone size: few; D gene: NA; V gene: TRBV29-1; CDR3 protein: CSVEEGGNQPQHF; CDR3 DNA: TGCAGCGTTGAAGAGGGGGGCAATCAGCCCCAGCATTTT
J gene: TRBJ2-3; clone size: few; D gene: TRBD2; V gene: TRBV20-1; CDR3 protein: CSARTRLAADTQYF; CDR3 DNA: TGCAGTGCTAGAACAAGGCTAGCGGCAGATACGCAGTATTTT
J gene: TRBJ1-4; clone size: NA; D gene: TRBD1; V gene: TRBV20-1; CDR3 protein: CSARRDRGAKLFF; CDR3 DNA: TGCAGTGCTAGACGAGACAGGGGGGCTAAACTGTTTTTT
J gene: TRBJ1-2; clone size: few; D gene: NA; V gene: TRBV5-6; CDR3 protein: CASSLLNRNYGYTF; CDR3 DNA: TGTGCCAGCAGCTTGCTAAACAGAAACTATGGCTACACCTTC
J gene: TRBJ1-5; clone size: few; D gene: NA; V gene: TRBV12-3/TRBV12-4; CDR3 protein: CASSLKTTWRQPQHF; CDR3 DNA: TGTGCCAGCAGCCTAAAGACCACCTGGAGGCAGCCCCAGCATTTT
J gene: TRBJ2-3; clone size: NA; D gene: TRBD2; V gene: TRBV4-2; CDR3 protein: CASSQDPGTSGFTDTQYF; CDR3 DNA: TGTGCCAGCAGCCAAGACCCCGGGACTAGCGGATTCACAGATACGCAGTATTTT
J gene: TRBJ2-5; clone size: many; D gene: NA; V gene: TRBV5-1; CDR3 protein: CASSLGVETQYF; CDR3 DNA: TGTGCCAGCAGCTTAGGGGTAGAGACCCAGTACTTC
J gene: TRBJ2-2; clone size: few; D gene: TRBD2; V gene: TRBV7-6; CDR3 protein: CASSSPAGINTGELFF; CDR3 DNA: TGTGCCAGCAGTTCCCCAGCGGGGATTAACACCGGGGAGCTGTTTTTT
J gene: TRBJ1-1; clone size: NA; D gene: TRBD1; V gene: TRBV11-2; CDR3 protein: CASSFQDRMNTEAFF; CDR3 DNA: TGTGCCAGCAGCTTCCAGGACAGGATGAACACTGAAGCTTTCTTT
J gene: TRBJ2-7; clone size: NA; D gene: TRBD1; V gene: TRBV18; CDR3 protein: CASSPSRDRGEEQYF; CDR3 DNA: TGTGCCAGCTCACCGTCCCGGGACAGGGGCGAGGAGCAGTACTTC
J gene: TRBJ1-1; clone size: many; D gene: NA; V gene: TRBV12-3/TRBV12-4; CDR3 protein: CASSGTYRLNF; CDR3 DNA: TGTGCCAGCAGTGGGACATACAGGTTAAATTTT
J gene: TRBJ1-1; clone size: NA; D gene: NA; V gene: TRBV4-1; CDR3 protein: CASSQLTGPEAFF; CDR3 DNA: TGCGCCAGCAGCCAGCTGACAGGTCCTGAAGCTTTCTTT
J gene: TRBJ1-1; clone size: NA; D gene: NA; V gene: TRBV4-1; CDR3 protein: CASSQGYGSIDTEAFF; CDR3 DNA: TGCGCCAGCAGCCAAGGCTACGGGAGTATAGACACTGAAGCTTTCTTT
J gene: TRBJ1-2; clone size: NA; D gene: TRBD1; V gene: TRBV4-1; CDR3 protein: CASSQAQGGDGYTF; CDR3 DNA: TGCGCCAGCAGCCAAGCTCAGGGGGGCGATGGCTACACCTTC
J gene: TRBJ1-1; clone size: NA; D gene: NA; V gene: TRBV29-1; CDR3 protein: CSVEVVNTEAFF; CDR3 DNA: TGCAGCGTTGAAGTGGTGAACACTGAAGCTTTCTTT
J gene: TRBJ1-6; clone size: NA; D gene: NA; V gene: TRBV6-1; CDR3 protein: CASNRDLLAHSPLHF; CDR3 DNA: TGTGCCAGCAACCGCGACCTCTTGGCCCATTCACCCCTCCACTTT
J gene: TRBJ1-2; clone size: few; D gene: NA; V gene: TRBV24-1; CDR3 protein: CATSDPGRRYGYTF; CDR3 DNA: TGTGCCACCAGTGATCCGGGACGGCGCTATGGCTACACCTTC
J gene: TRBJ2-5; clone size: few; D gene: TRBD1; V gene: TRBV5-6; CDR3 protein: CASSYDRDPIF; CDR3 DNA: TGTGCCAGCAGTTACGACAGGGACCCTATCTTC
J gene: TRBJ1-2; clone size: NA; D gene: NA; V gene: TRBV12-3/TRBV12-4; CDR3 protein: CASSAAGSRGYTF; CDR3 DNA: TGTGCCAGCAGCGCGGCGGGGAGTCGTGGCTACACCTTC
J gene: TRBJ1-1; clone size: few; D gene: NA; V gene: TRBV4-3; CDR3 protein: CASSQEVNTEAFF; CDR3 DNA: TGCGCCAGCAGCCAAGAGGTTAACACTGAAGCTTTCTTT
J gene: TRBJ2-3; clone size: NA; D gene: NA; V gene: TRBV24-1; CDR3 protein: CATSDWGTTDTQYF; CDR3 DNA: TGTGCCACCAGTGATTGGGGGACCACAGATACGCAGTATTTT
J gene: TRBJ2-5; clone size: NA; D gene: NA; V gene: TRBV4-1; CDR3 protein: CASSHSRNQETQYF; CDR3 DNA: TGCGCCAGCAGCCACTCCAGAAACCAAGAGACCCAGTACTTC
J gene: TRBJ2-4; clone size: NA; D gene: NA; V gene: TRBV11-2; CDR3 protein: CASSLYAGAAKNIQYF; CDR3 DNA: TGTGCCAGCAGCTTATATGCAGGGGCAGCCAAAAACATTCAGTACTTC
J gene: TRBJ2-3; clone size: NA; D gene: NA; V gene: TRBV4-3; CDR3 protein: CASSQGKGGFNTDTQYF; CDR3 DNA: TGCGCCAGCAGCCAAGGGAAGGGGGGCTTTAACACAGATACGCAGTATTTT
J gene: TRBJ1-2; clone size: NA; D gene: NA; V gene: TRBV30; CDR3 protein: CAWSGTANYGYTF; CDR3 DNA: TGTGCCTGGAGTGGGACAGCCAACTATGGCTACACCTTC
J gene: TRBJ2-1; clone size: NA; D gene: TRBD2; V gene: TRBV5-1; CDR3 protein: CASSLAERGYNEQFF; CDR3 DNA: TGCGCCAGCAGCTTGGCTGAGCGGGGGTATAATGAGCAGTTCTTC
J gene: TRBJ2-1; clone size: NA; D gene: NA; V gene: TRBV21-1; CDR3 protein: CASSNGTSYNEQFF; CDR3 DNA: TGTGCCAGCAGCAATGGGACTAGCTACAATGAGCAGTTCTTC
J gene: TRBJ2-1; clone size: many; D gene: NA; V gene: TRBV7-2; CDR3 protein: CASSSPRGSYNEQFF; CDR3 DNA: TGTGCCAGCAGCTCTCCCCGGGGCTCCTACAATGAGCAGTTCTTC
J gene: TRBJ1-2; clone size: NA; D gene: TRBD1; V gene: TRBV6-5; CDR3 protein: CASSRDRVYGYTF; CDR3 DNA: TGTGCCAGCAGCCGCGACAGGGTTTATGGCTACACCTTC
J gene: TRBJ2-3; clone size: many; D gene: NA; V gene: TRBV29-1; CDR3 protein: CSVITRPLTDTQYF; CDR3 DNA: TGCAGCGTTATTACCCGACCGCTCACAGATACGCAGTATTTT
J gene: TRBJ1-1; clone size: few; D gene: NA; V gene: TRBV28; CDR3 protein: CASTLAWSGRGLNTEAFF; CDR3 DNA: TGTGCCAGCACGTTGGCGTGGTCAGGGAGGGGTCTGAACACTGAAGCTTTCTTT
J gene: TRBJ2-1; clone size: NA; D gene: TRBD2; V gene: TRBV4-2; CDR3 protein: CASSPRVPRLAGLNYNEQFF; CDR3 DNA: TGTGCCAGCAGCCCCCGGGTACCGAGACTAGCGGGGCTAAATTACAATGAGCAGTTCTTC
J gene: TRBJ2-3; clone size: few; D gene: TRBD2; V gene: TRBV29-1; CDR3 protein: CSGGDGREDTQYF; CDR3 DNA: TGCAGCGGAGGGGACGGGAGGGAAGATACGCAGTATTTT
J gene: TRBJ1-2; clone size: few; D gene: NA; V gene: TRBV7-2; CDR3 protein: CASSLNMGANYGYTF; CDR3 DNA: TGTGCCAGCAGCTTGAACATGGGGGCGAACTATGGCTACACCTTC
J gene: TRBJ1-1; clone size: NA; D gene: TRBD1; V gene: TRBV20-1; CDR3 protein: CSARALQGSTEAFF; CDR3 DNA: TGCAGTGCTAGGGCTTTACAGGGGAGCACTGAAGCTTTCTTT
J gene: TRBJ2-5; clone size: few; D gene: NA; V gene: TRBV5-6; CDR3 protein: CASCRDIQGQETQYF; CDR3 DNA: TGTGCCAGCTGCCGGGACATTCAGGGGCAAGAGACCCAGTACTTC
J gene: TRBJ2-3; clone size: NA; D gene: NA; V gene: TRBV12-3/TRBV12-4; CDR3 protein: CASSDNSDTQYF; CDR3 DNA: TGTGCCAGCAGTGATAATTCAGATACGCAGTATTTT
J gene: TRBJ2-3; clone size: few; D gene: NA; V gene: TRBV6-5; CDR3 protein: CASSYSGLGMVTQYF; CDR3 DNA: TGTGCCAGCAGTTACTCGGGACTCGGCATGGTTACGCAGTATTTT
J gene: TRBJ1-2; clone size: NA; D gene: TRBD1; V gene: TRBV6-2/TRBV6-3; CDR3 protein: CASRQGADGYTF; CDR3 DNA: TGTGCCAGCAGACAGGGGGCTGATGGCTACACCTTC
J gene: TRBJ2-1; clone size: NA; D gene: TRBD2; V gene: TRBV12-3/TRBV12-4; CDR3 protein: CASSTAGGAANEQFF; CDR3 DNA: TGTGCCAGCAGTACAGCGGGGGGCGCGGCCAATGAGCAGTTCTTC
J gene: TRBJ2-2; clone size: NA; D gene: NA; V gene: TRBV27; CDR3 protein: CASSFSPGAITGELFF; CDR3 DNA: TGTGCCAGCAGTTTCAGCCCGGGGGCAATTACCGGGGAGCTGTTTTTT
J gene: TRBJ1-1; clone size: NA; D gene: TRBD1; V gene: TRBV20-1; CDR3 protein: CSASGTGATEAFF; CDR3 DNA: TGCAGTGCTAGTGGGACAGGGGCCACTGAAGCTTTCTTT